This T cell receptor (beta chain) was identified in a study of molecular identifiers for immune sequencing clone quantification. With 4 bases clipped from V and 6 bases from J, the junction kept 9 bases outside the gene matches. CDR3 size: 15 residues. Libraries of bulk TCR were made by previously described methods (with listed TCR primers). MiXCR, applied by TCRdb to the PCR reads, yields one record per CDR3 protein. Of 300,000 to 400,000 distinct CDR3 sequences in the sample, roughly 23% were seen once. The material sequenced was naive CD8+ T cells from blood, with Jurkat cell RNA spiked in. Indicated subset: FACS-sorted CD8+CD4-CCR7+CD45RA+ naive T cells. The source of this sequence is a human donor in good health. Some libraries in this study had Jurkat cell RNA spiked in. The rearrangement joins TRBV12-3 or TRBV12-4 to TRBJ2-3, with 8 bases matching TRBD1. CDR3 DNA: TGTGCCAGCAGTTGGGGGACAGGCGCCGGGGATACGCAGTATTTT. It is translated as CASSWGTGAGDTQYF.